The 12 T cell receptor beta chains given below trace back to one sample, sequenced in a study of beta chain features in type 1 diabetes. As every portion of the isolated RNA was reverse transcribed, the sequencing read expressed TCRB transcripts. TCRdb keeps only in-frame clones here, not all; method: immunoSEQ multiplex PCR. The sample lists tens of thousands of clones, about three fifths seen once, with 0.35% to 0.4% in the top ten. Their antigens are not known. Findings and caveats of the study: The study found moderately but significantly shorter TCRB CDR3s in all four CD4+ subsets of Type 1 diabetes patients.

Sequencing used stem cell memory CD4+ T cells from blood. All receptors come from a man between 18 and 35 years old with type 1 diabetes.

The rearrangement links TRBV27 to TRBJ2-5; TRBD2 might be the D (6 bases). The CDR3 consists of 12 residues. Germline CDR1 and CDR2: MNHEY and SMNVEV (reference sequence). V lost 10 bases and J 2 bases, leaving 11 bases between the germline ends. The DNA for the CDR3 is TGTGCCACCAGGAGGGATCAAGAGACCCAGTACTTC. Encoded protein: CATRRDQETQYF.

The rearrangement links TRBV5-4 to TRBJ2-2; tentative D call: TRBD2 (5 bases). The length of the CDR3 is 15 residues. Germline CDR1 is SGHNT and CDR2 is YYREEE (reference sequence). Trimming took 1 base from V and 4 from J, leaving 11 bases between them. The CDR3 DNA sequence: TGTGCCAGCAGCTTGTGGGCTAGCCTCACCGGGGAGCTGTTTTTT. Protein: CASSLWASLTGELFF.

V is TRBV12-5 and J is TRBJ1-1, with a possible D match to TRBD1 (6 bases). V gave up 7 bases and J gave up 1 base, with 10 bases separating them. Germline lookup yields CDR1 LGHNT and CDR2 FRNRAP. CDR3 size: 13 residues. The CDR3 region has the DNA TGTGCTAGTGTCACACAGGGGAACACTGAAGCTTTCTTT. Translated: CASVTQGNTEAFF.

The chain links TRBV30 to TRBJ2-7; 10 nucleotides line up with TRBD1. The junction had 5 bases not matched to a gene; V was cut back by 3 bases and J by 3 bases. CDR3 length: 14 residues. CDR1 is GTSNPN and CDR2 is SVGIG in the germline V gene (reference sequence). The CDR3 nucleotides read TGTGCCTGGAGCGATGGGACAGGGGACTACGAGCAGTACTTC. Translation: CAWSDGTGDYEQYF.

The genes are TRBV7-9 and TRBJ2-3; 9 nucleotides agree with TRBD2. V shed 4 bases, J shed 2 bases, and the junction held 1 base outside the gene matches. This CDR3 has 14 amino acids. The germline CDR1 and CDR2 sequences are SEHNR and FQNEAQ (reference sequence). This CDR3 reads CASSSGLATDTQYF. The CDR3 DNA follows: TGTGCCAGCAGCTCGGGACTAGCCACAGATACGCAGTATTTT.

This clone was observed a few times. The chain couples TRBV7-9 to TRBJ2-7, with D maybe TRBD1 (6 bases). Trimming cost V 3 bases and J 1 base, with 16 bases left between them. The CDR3 consists of 16 residues. The germline V gene has CDR1 SEHNR and CDR2 FQNEAQ (reference sequence). The chain's CDR3 is CASSLEEWTESYEQYF. The CDR3 nucleotides are TGTGCCAGCAGCTTGGAGGAATGGACAGAATCCTACGAGCAGTACTTC.

A few counts support this clone. CDR3 bases: TGTGCCAGCAGCCGCAATTCGGGAGGTGGGGGTGATACGCAGTATTTT. The encoded protein is CASSRNSGGGGDTQYF. The chain employs TRBV14 and TRBJ2-3; TRBD2 agrees at 7 bases. Per germline, CDR1 SGHDN and CDR2 FVKESK. CDR3 length: 16 residues. V was clipped by 4 bases and J by 6 bases; unmatched bases: 13.

The V call is TRBV9, the J call TRBJ2-7; TRBD1 agrees at 9 bases. The CDR3 covers 15 residues. The germline V gene encodes CDR1 SGDLS and CDR2 YYNGEE. The V gene end was trimmed by 3 bases and the J gene end by 2 bases; junction bases not matched to a gene: 6. Written as DNA, the CDR3 is TGTGCCAGCAGCGCTGAGGGACAGGGTACCTACGAGCAGTACTTC. This codes for CASSAEGQGTYEQYF.

This chain links TRBV10-3 with TRBJ2-7, with TRBD2 identical over 7 bases. The length of the CDR3 is 18 residues. The germline V gene has CDR1 ENHRY and CDR2 SYGVKD. V gave up 6 bases and J gave up 1 base; unmatched junction bases: 18. In nucleotides, the CDR3 is TGTGCCATCAGCCGTAAGGTCGGGGCAGCGGGGTGGTCCTACGAGCAGTACTTC. Translating it yields CAISRKVGAAGWSYEQYF.

The CDR3 region is CASATGTSGSYEQYF. Here the CDR3 DNA reads TGTGCCAGCGCTACCGGGACTAGCGGAAGCTACGAGCAGTACTTC. The chain employs TRBV28 and TRBJ2-7; 11 nucleotides agree with TRBD2. Germline-derived CDR1 and CDR2 are MDHEN and SYDVKM. This CDR3 contains 15 residues. V was pared by 8 bases and J by 3 bases, with 9 bases of the junction left unmatched. The full variable domain, its missing parts supplied by reference TRBV28 and TRBJ2-7, is DVKVTQSSRYLVKRTGEKVFLECVQDMDHENMFWYRQDPGLGLRLIYFSYDVKMKEKGDIPEGYSVSREKKERFSLILESASTNQTSMYLCASATGTSGSYEQYFGPGTRLTVT.

This chain joins TRBV6-5 and TRBJ2-7, with D possibly matching TRBD2 (5 bases). Per the germline V gene, CDR1 is MNHEY and CDR2 is SVGAGI. The CDR3 spans 13 residues. The ends were cut back, 2 bases at V and 3 bases at J, with 8 bases in the middle. In DNA, the CDR3 is TGTGCCAGCAGTTACAAGCGGCACTACGAGCAGTACTTC. It codes for CASSYKRHYEQYF.

The chain recombines TRBV19 with TRBJ1-2; TRBD1 might be the D (5 bases). Trimming cost V 8 bases and J 7 bases, with 11 bases left between them. In germline, CDR1 is LNHDA, CDR2 SQIVND (reference sequence). The length of the CDR3 is 11 residues. The CDR3 loop reads CASAWGFGYTF. The DNA for the CDR3 is TGTGCCAGTGCCTGGGGCTTTGGCTACACCTTC.